This entry lists 29 T cell receptor beta chains sequenced from one sample in a study of cytomegalovirus exposure and HLA in healthy donors. Using immunoSEQ multiplex PCR, the repertoire was profiled, and TCRdb retains in-frame clones only, with some absent. The data hold about 330,000 clones, with around 87% observed a single time. Material for sequencing was PBMCs. The source is a woman aged 30 to 39 in good health and CMV-seropositive.

The CDR3 protein is CASSQPGQAAYEQYF. CDR3 bases: TGTGCCAGCAGTCAGCCCGGACAAGCCGCCTACGAGCAGTACTTC. The chain employs TRBV6-6 and TRBJ2-7; TRBD1 might be the D (5 bases). Germline values: CDR1 MNHNY, CDR2 SVGAGI (reference sequence). Trimming removed 5 bases at V and 2 bases at J, with 16 bases between. The CDR3 spans 15 residues.

The rearrangement links TRBV15 to TRBJ2-3, with 10 nucleotides matching TRBD1. Germline-derived CDR1 and CDR2 are LNHNV and YYDKDF (reference sequence). The CDR3 runs to 17 residues. Unmatched junction bases numbered 10, after V lost 0 bases and J lost 7 bases. The CDR3 DNA follows: TGTGCCACCAGCAGAGAAGCGTGGACAGGGGGTGGGAATACGCAGTATTTT. Translation: CATSREAWTGGGNTQYF.

The V and J genes are TRBV5-1 and TRBJ2-2, with 10 bases matching TRBD2. CDR1 and CDR2 from the germline V gene are SGHRS and YFSETQ. Unmatched junction bases numbered 7, after V lost 4 bases and J lost 4 bases. The CDR3 spans 16 residues. The CDR3 region is CASSVTSGIVTGELFF. DNA for the CDR3: TGCGCCAGCAGCGTAACTAGCGGGATTGTCACCGGGGAGCTGTTTTTT.

The genes are TRBV4-2 and TRBJ1-5, with 10 bases that match TRBD1. CDR1 is LGHNA, CDR2 YNFKEQ, per germline. CDR3 size: 15 residues. J lost 0 bases, V lost 8 bases, and 4 bases had no gene match. This CDR3 is CASGTGAYSNQPQHF. The CDR3 DNA follows: TGTGCCAGCGGGACAGGGGCTTATAGCAATCAGCCCCAGCATTTT.

The genes are TRBV2 and TRBJ1-5; TRBD1 agrees at 8 bases. The V gene's germline CDR1 is SNHLY and CDR2 FYNNEI. With V trimmed by 6 bases and J by 1 base, 5 bases remained unmatched. The CDR3 covers 15 residues. CDR3 sequence reads: CASREDRASNQPQHF. The CDR3 region has the DNA TGTGCCAGCAGGGAGGACAGGGCGAGCAATCAGCCCCAGCATTTT.

This CDR3 is CASSSLGGQGYEQYF. The CDR3 DNA reads TGTGCCAGCAGCTCCCTAGGGGGGCAGGGCTACGAGCAGTACTTC. The chain uses TRBV5-6 and TRBJ2-7; perhaps D is TRBD1 or TRBD2 (6 bases each). V shed 3 bases and J shed 3 bases, with 16 bases lying between them. Germline V gives CDR1 SGHDT, CDR2 YYEEEE. The CDR3 loop spans 15 amino acids.

The V and J genes are TRBV4-2 and TRBJ1-1; D unresolved. Looked up from germline, CDR1 is LGHNA and CDR2 is YNFKEQ. CDR3 length: 12 amino acids. V was cut by 4 bases and J by 1 base, with 4 bases left in between. The CDR3 reads CASSLWNTEAFF. In nucleotides, the CDR3 is TGTGCCAGCAGCCTTTGGAACACTGAAGCTTTCTTT.

The CDR3 loop reads CASSELSWTNEKLFF. The CDR3, as DNA: TGTGCCAGCAGTGAATTGTCGTGGACTAATGAAAAACTGTTTTTT. The chain is built from TRBV6-1 and TRBJ1-4; no clear D. V lost 2 bases and J lost 2, with 9 bases in between. Germline CDR1 MNHNS, CDR2 SASEGT. The CDR3 has 15 residues.

This clone has only one observation. The genes are TRBV5-4 and TRBJ1-2; 7 positions agree with TRBD1. From germline, CDR1 is SGHNT and CDR2 YYREEE (reference sequence). V shed 3 bases and J 0 bases; nucleotides not matched to a gene: 2. This CDR3 has 14 amino acids. CDR3 DNA sequence: TGTGCCAGCAGCTCTCAGGGGGCTAACTATGGCTACACCTTC. It yields the protein CASSSQGANYGYTF.

CDR3 sequence reads: CAISEMAAYSNQPQHF. The CDR3 nucleotides read TGTGCCATCAGTGAGATGGCGGCTTATAGCAATCAGCCCCAGCATTTT. V gene TRBV10-3 combines with J gene TRBJ1-5; D unresolved. CDR3 length: 16 residues. Germline values: CDR1 ENHRY, CDR2 SYGVKD. V was trimmed by 2 bases and J by 0 bases, leaving 11 bases between them.

J is TRBJ2-7 and V is TRBV6-5; no clear D gene. The germline CDR1 and CDR2 sequences are MNHEY and SVGAGI. This CDR3 region has 14 residues. The V and J ends lost 8 bases and 0 bases respectively, with 14 bases between them. CDR3 coding DNA: TGTGCCAGCGGGCCCGGACGCAGCTCCTACGAGCAGTACTTC. This sequence encodes CASGPGRSSYEQYF.

The genes are TRBV4-3 and TRBJ2-2, with 9 bases identical to TRBD1. The CDR3 is 16 residues long. V was pared by 7 bases and J by 6 bases, with 12 bases of the junction left unmatched. CDR1 LGHNA and CDR2 YSLEER come from the germline V gene. CDR3 coding DNA: TGCGCCAGCAAGGGACAGGGACCCCTTGGGGCCGGGGAGCTGTTTTTT. As protein: CASKGQGPLGAGELFF.

This chain joins TRBV5-8 and TRBJ1-1; D remains ambiguous. In germline, CDR1 is SGHTS, CDR2 YDEGEE. This CDR3 comprises 12 residues. V lost 7 bases and J 6 bases, leaving 13 bases between the germline ends. Written as DNA, the CDR3 is TGTGCCAGCCTCGGCCTAGGCCCTGAAGCTTTCTTT. This sequence encodes CASLGLGPEAFF.

V and J are TRBV15 and TRBJ2-3; 7 nucleotides agree with TRBD2. The germline CDR1 and CDR2 sequences are LNHNV and YYDKDF (reference sequence). The CDR3 is 15 residues long. The ends lost 0 bases at V and 4 bases at J; junction bases unmatched: 4. The CDR3 sequence is CATSRESSGADTQYF. The CDR3 DNA is TGTGCCACCAGCAGAGAATCAAGCGGGGCAGATACGCAGTATTTT. The full variable domain, rest sourced from reference TRBV15 and TRBJ2-3, is DAMVIQNPRYQVTQFGKPVTLSCSQTLNHNVMYWYQQKSSQAPKLLFHYYDKDFNNEADTPDNFQSRRPNTSFCFLDIRSPGLGDTAMYLCATSRESSGADTQYFGPGTRLTVL.

This clone occurred once. The chain carries TRBV7-9 and TRBJ1-2; TRBD1 agrees at 12 bases. The CDR3 length is 14 residues. From germline, CDR1 is SEHNR and CDR2 FQNEAQ (reference sequence). V lost 4 bases and J lost 4; bases outside the gene matches: 1. CDR3 DNA sequence: TGTGCCAGCAGCTGGGGACAGGGGGCCTATGGCTACACCTTC. Translating it yields CASSWGQGAYGYTF.

CDR3 in amino acids: CASSPWDRSQPQHF. In DNA, the CDR3 is TGTGCCAGCAGTCCCTGGGACAGGTCTCAGCCCCAGCATTTT. The chain uses TRBV28 and TRBJ1-5; 8 positions agree with TRBD1. The CDR3 is 14 residues long. Germline trimming cut 5 bases from V and 6 bases from J; bases unmatched to any gene: 6. Germline V gene lookup returns CDR1 MDHEN and CDR2 SYDVKM.

This chain uses TRBV7-6 with TRBJ1-3; 7 nucleotides line up with TRBD1. The CDR3 covers 15 residues. CDR1 and CDR2 (germline): SGHVS, FNYEAQ. The V and J ends lost 5 bases and 2 bases, in that order; junction bases with no gene match: 6. The CDR3 DNA sequence: TGTGCCAGCAGCCTAACTACAGGGGCTGGAAACACCATATATTTT. Its protein product is CASSLTTGAGNTIYF.

The genes are TRBV11-1 and TRBJ2-7, with D possibly TRBD2 on 5 matching bases. The CDR3 covers 12 residues. V was trimmed by 5 bases and J by 3 bases, leaving 8 bases between them. Germline CDR1 reads SGHAT; CDR2 reads FQDESV (reference sequence). Written as DNA, the CDR3 is TGTGCCAGCAGCCCCGGGGACTACGAGCAGTACTTC. It codes for CASSPGDYEQYF.

As DNA, the CDR3 is TGTGCCAGCTCACCTCTGAACACCGGGGAGCTGTTTTTT. Amino acids: CASSPLNTGELFF. This sequence joins TRBV18 and TRBJ2-2; D is undetermined. Germline-derived CDR1 and CDR2 are KGHSH and LQKENI. V was shortened by 3 bases and J by 1 base, with 3 bases between the two germline ends. The CDR3 is 13 residues long.

The chain combines TRBV4-2 with TRBJ2-3, with D hard to call. The CDR3 covers 16 residues. V was trimmed by 0 bases and J by 1 base, leaving 11 bases between them. CDR1 is LGHNA, CDR2 YNFKEQ, per germline. The CDR3 nucleotides are TGTGCCAGCAGCCAAGATAGTAGCTCTCGCACAGATACGCAGTATTTT. This codes for CASSQDSSSRTDTQYF.

There are a few counts of this clone. In DNA form, the CDR3 reads TGTGCCAGTAGCGGGAGGGATTTAGCCAAAAACATTCAGTACTTC. This translates into CASSGRDLAKNIQYF. This chain links TRBV19 with TRBJ2-4; TRBD2 aligns across 8 bases. Unmatched junction bases numbered 4, after V lost 6 bases and J lost 0 bases. CDR1 and CDR2 (germline): LNHDA, SQIVND (reference sequence). The CDR3 spans 15 residues.

In its sample, this clone was seen once. The J gene is TRBJ1-1, the V gene TRBV5-1, with 7 bases fitting TRBD1. V gave up 7 bases and J gave up 1 base; unmatched junction bases: 10. Germline-derived CDR1 and CDR2 are SGHRS and YFSETQ. This CDR3 comprises 15 residues. CDR3 bases: TGCGCCAGCCCTTATCCCCGGACAGGGAACACTGAAGCTTTCTTT. Encoded protein: CASPYPRTGNTEAFF.

The rearrangement links TRBV7-3 to TRBJ1-1, with TRBD1 matching 7 bases. V lost 3 bases to trimming and J lost 4 bases; unmatched junction nucleotides: 5. Germline CDR1 is SGHTA and CDR2 is FQGTGA. This CDR3 contains 14 residues. CDR3 residues: CASSLTTGTTEAFF. Written as DNA, the CDR3 is TGTGCCAGCAGCTTGACGACAGGGACCACTGAAGCTTTCTTT.

As to this clone: Other DNA sequences from this sample encode an identical CDR3 as well. The rearrangement links TRBV30 to TRBJ2-7; no firm D call. The germline V gene has CDR1 GTSNPN and CDR2 SVGIG (reference sequence). Trimming removed 3 bases from V and 1 base from J, with 7 bases in between. This CDR3 spans 12 amino acids. CDR3 protein: CAWRGGSYEQYF. DNA of the CDR3: TGTGCCTGGAGGGGCGGATCCTACGAGCAGTACTTC. The full variable domain, in which reference TRBV30 and TRBJ2-7 provide the parts outside the CDR3, is SQTIHQWPATLVQPVGSPLSLECTVEGTSNPNLYWYRQAAGRGLQLLFYSVGIGQISSEVPQNLSASRPQDRQFILSSKKLLLSDSGFYLCAWRGGSYEQYFGPGTRLTVT.

This clone was detected only once. The CDR3 DNA follows: TGTGCCAGCAGCGTAGATGACAGGGCTAACTATGGCTACACCTTC. It translates to CASSVDDRANYGYTF. The chain joins TRBV9 to TRBJ1-2, with 7 positions matching TRBD1. V shed 0 bases, J shed 0 bases, and the junction held 2 bases outside the gene matches. The germline V gene has CDR1 SGDLS and CDR2 YYNGEE. The CDR3 extends over 15 amino acids. The full variable domain, with the rest looked up from reference TRBV9 and TRBJ1-2, is DSGVTQTPKHLITATGQRVTLRCSPRSGDLSVYWYQQSLDQGLQFLIQYYNGEERAKGNILERFSAQQFPDLHSELNLSSLELGDSALYFCASSVDDRANYGYTFGSGTRLTVV.

This chain uses TRBV18 with TRBJ1-1, with TRBD1 as a possible D gene (6 bases). CDR1 is KGHSH, CDR2 LQKENI, per germline. There are 16 residues in the CDR3. Trimming took 1 base from V and 0 from J, leaving 12 bases between them. CDR3 in DNA: TGTGCCAGCTCACCACGAGCGGACAGAGTGAACACTGAAGCTTTCTTT. Protein sequence: CASSPRADRVNTEAFF.

V and J are TRBV28 and TRBJ2-3, with 9 bases fitting TRBD2. Germline loops: CDR1 MDHEN, CDR2 SYDVKM. The junction had 6 bases not matched to a gene; V was cut back by 3 bases and J by 5 bases. This CDR3 has 15 residues. CDR3 DNA: TGTGCCAGCAGTTTGGTAGGGACTAGCTTAGATACGCAGTATTTT. Its protein is CASSLVGTSLDTQYF. Using reference TRBV28 and TRBJ2-3 for the parts outside the CDR3, the full variable domain is DVKVTQSSRYLVKRTGEKVFLECVQDMDHENMFWYRQDPGLGLRLIYFSYDVKMKEKGDIPEGYSVSREKKERFSLILESASTNQTSMYLCASSLVGTSLDTQYFGPGTRLTVL.

The J gene is TRBJ2-1, the V gene TRBV29-1; 12 nucleotides agree with TRBD2. Germline V gene data show CDR1 as SQVTM and CDR2 as ANQGSEA. CDR3 length: 15 amino acids. Trimming at V came to 2 bases and at J to 8 bases, leaving 7 bases not matched to a gene. CDR3 sequence: CSVEQTSGSLYEQFF. As DNA, the CDR3 is TGCAGCGTTGAACAGACTAGCGGGAGTCTCTATGAGCAGTTCTTC.

This sequence joins TRBV14 and TRBJ2-7, with 9 bases that match TRBD2. J lost 0 bases, V lost 6 bases, and 9 bases had no gene match. Germline V gene lookup returns CDR1 SGHDN and CDR2 FVKESK. This CDR3 region has 16 residues. DNA of the CDR3: TGTGCCAGCAGATTCTTAGCGGGAGCCCTCTCCTACGAGCAGTACTTC. Protein: CASRFLAGALSYEQYF.